This is a list of T cell receptor beta chains from one sample in a study of blood T cell repertoires in COVID-19. TCRdb's copy holds only in-frame clones and misses some; the assay was immunoSEQ multiplex PCR. The sample holds tens of thousands of clones; 70% to 85% are singletons and the top ten take less than 8%. The sequenced material came from peripheral blood. The receptors stem from a human donor in a cohort sampled during active COVID-19. CDR3s include the opening cysteine and the closing phenylalanine or tryptophan. A D gene is named only where the DNA matches it firmly. The size of a clone is reported for some rows only, either as once, few or many, or as a class for expanded clones.

v_gene	j_gene	d_gene	abundance	CDR3aa	CDR3nt
TRBV29-1	TRBJ2-3	-	-	CSGKLSTDTQYF	TGCAGCGGAAAACTTAGCACAGATACGCAGTATTTT
TRBV5-1	TRBJ1-1	-	-	CASSPIGGSPEAFF	TGCGCCAGCAGCCCTATAGGAGGGAGCCCTGAAGCTTTCTTT
TRBV11-3	TRBJ1-1	-	few	CASTTGASEAFF	TGTGCCAGCACCACTGGGGCGAGTGAAGCTTTCTTT
TRBV2	TRBJ1-6	TRBD1	-	CASTSTGGNNSPLHF	TGTGCCAGCACCTCGACAGGGGGCAATAATTCACCCCTCCACTTT
TRBV11-2	TRBJ2-7	TRBD2	-	CASSLEGSYGLVRHEQYF	TGTGCCAGCAGCTTAGAGGGGTCGTATGGACTAGTTCGTCACGAGCAGTACTTC
TRBV5-1	TRBJ1-5	-	few	CASPYNQPQHF	TGCGCCAGCCCTTACAATCAGCCCCAGCATTTT
TRBV4-3	TRBJ2-7	-	-	CASSQESTRPPIGQYF	TGCGCCAGCAGCCAAGAGTCGACAAGACCCCCAATTGGGCAGTACTTC
TRBV11-3	TRBJ2-7	TRBD1	-	CASSFEQGAGEQYF	TGTGCCAGCAGCTTTGAACAGGGGGCTGGCGAGCAGTACTTC
TRBV6-6	TRBJ1-5	-	-	CASSLQEGTNQPQHF	TGTGCCAGCAGCCTCCAGGAGGGAACTAATCAGCCCCAGCATTTT
TRBV27	TRBJ2-7	-	-	CASSLVGGYEQYF	TGTGCCAGCAGTTTAGTGGGAGGCTACGAGCAGTACTTC
TRBV19	TRBJ2-3	-	-	CASSMTYADTQYF	TGTGCCAGTAGTATGACATACGCAGATACGCAGTATTTT
TRBV19	TRBJ1-1	-	few	CASIPQGKAEAFF	TGTGCCAGTATACCGCAGGGGAAGGCTGAAGCTTTCTTT